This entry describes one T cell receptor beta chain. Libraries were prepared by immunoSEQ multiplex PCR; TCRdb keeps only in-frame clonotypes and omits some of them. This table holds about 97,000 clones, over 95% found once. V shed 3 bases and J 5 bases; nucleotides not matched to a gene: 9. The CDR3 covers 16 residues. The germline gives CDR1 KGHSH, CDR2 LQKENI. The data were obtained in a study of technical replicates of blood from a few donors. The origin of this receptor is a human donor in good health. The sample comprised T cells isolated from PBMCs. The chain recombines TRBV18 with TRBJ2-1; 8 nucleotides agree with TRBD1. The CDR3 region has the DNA TGTGCCAGCTCACCCCTAGACAGGGGCGGCCACAATGAGCAGTTCTTC. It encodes CASSPLDRGGHNEQFF.